This T cell receptor (beta chain) comes out of a study of OX40 agonist ivuxolimab in advanced cancers. Germline CDR1 SGHRS, CDR2 YFSETQ. Trimming removed 4 bases from V and 0 bases from J, with 7 bases in between. CDR3 length: 13 amino acids. Concerning this clone itself: What it recognizes is unknown.

Study-wide points: Among some nonresponders, normalized T-cell clonal expansion was also low. By week 6 at 0.1 to 3.0 mg/kg, blood CD4+ and CD8+ T cells had expanded clonally.

Assay used: immunoSEQ multiplex PCR; TCRdb lists only in-frame clones, some missing. This table holds tens of thousands of clones, 88% found once. The sample in question was CD4+ or CD8+ T cells sorted from blood, obtained in a trial of the OX40 agonist ivuxolimab. The clonotype comes from an adult with an advanced solid tumor such as melanoma, head and neck, liver or kidney cancer. V and J are TRBV5-1 and TRBJ1-1; D is unresolved. CDR3 bases: TGCGCCAGCAGCCCCCTTTTGAACACTGAAGCTTTCTTT. Translating gives CASSPLLNTEAFF.